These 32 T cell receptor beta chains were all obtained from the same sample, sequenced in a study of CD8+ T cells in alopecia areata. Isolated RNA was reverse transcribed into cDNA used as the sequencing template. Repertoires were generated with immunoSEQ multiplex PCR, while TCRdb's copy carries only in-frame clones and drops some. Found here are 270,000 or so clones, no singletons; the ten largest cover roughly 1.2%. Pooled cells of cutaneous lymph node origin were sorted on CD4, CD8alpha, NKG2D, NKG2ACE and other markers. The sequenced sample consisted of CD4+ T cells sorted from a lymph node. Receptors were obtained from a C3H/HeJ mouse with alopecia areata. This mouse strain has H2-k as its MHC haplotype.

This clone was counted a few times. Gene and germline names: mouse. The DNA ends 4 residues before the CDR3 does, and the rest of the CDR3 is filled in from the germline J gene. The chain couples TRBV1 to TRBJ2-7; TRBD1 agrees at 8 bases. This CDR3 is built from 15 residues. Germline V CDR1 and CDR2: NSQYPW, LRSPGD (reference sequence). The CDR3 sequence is CTCSADRQGRYEQYF. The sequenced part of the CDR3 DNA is TGCACCTGCAGTGCAGATCGACAGGGGAGGTAT.

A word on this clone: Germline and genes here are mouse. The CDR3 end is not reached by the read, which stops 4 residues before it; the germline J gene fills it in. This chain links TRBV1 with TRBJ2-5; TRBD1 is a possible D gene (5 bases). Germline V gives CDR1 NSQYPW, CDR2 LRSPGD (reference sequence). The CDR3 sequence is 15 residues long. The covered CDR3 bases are TGCACCTGCAGTGCAGATCAGGGCGGAGAAGAC. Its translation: CTCSADQGGED. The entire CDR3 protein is CTCSADQGGEDTQYF.

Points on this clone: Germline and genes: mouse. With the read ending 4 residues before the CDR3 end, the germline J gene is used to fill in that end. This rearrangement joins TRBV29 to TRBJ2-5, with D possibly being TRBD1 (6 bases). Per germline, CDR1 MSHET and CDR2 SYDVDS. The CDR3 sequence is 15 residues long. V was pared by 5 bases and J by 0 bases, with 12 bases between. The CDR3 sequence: CASSLRTVNQDTQYF. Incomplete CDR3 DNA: TGTGCTAGCAGTCTCCGGACAGTTAACCAAGAC.

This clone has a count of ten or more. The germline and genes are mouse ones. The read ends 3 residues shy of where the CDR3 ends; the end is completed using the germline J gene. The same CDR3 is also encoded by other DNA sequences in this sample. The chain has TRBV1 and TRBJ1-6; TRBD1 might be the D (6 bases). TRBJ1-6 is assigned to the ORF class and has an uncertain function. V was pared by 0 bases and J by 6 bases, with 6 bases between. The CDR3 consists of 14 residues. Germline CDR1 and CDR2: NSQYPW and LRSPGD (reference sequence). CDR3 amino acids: CTCSADRGNSPLYF. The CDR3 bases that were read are TGCACCTGCAGTGCAGACAGGGGTAATTCGCCC.

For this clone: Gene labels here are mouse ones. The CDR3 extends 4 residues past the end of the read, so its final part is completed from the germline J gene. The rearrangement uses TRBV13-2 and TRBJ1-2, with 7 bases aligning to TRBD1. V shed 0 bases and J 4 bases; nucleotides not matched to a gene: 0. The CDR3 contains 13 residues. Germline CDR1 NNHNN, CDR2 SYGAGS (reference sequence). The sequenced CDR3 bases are TGTGCCAGCGGTGATGGGACAGGCTCC. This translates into CASGDGTGS. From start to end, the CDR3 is CASGDGTGSDYTF.

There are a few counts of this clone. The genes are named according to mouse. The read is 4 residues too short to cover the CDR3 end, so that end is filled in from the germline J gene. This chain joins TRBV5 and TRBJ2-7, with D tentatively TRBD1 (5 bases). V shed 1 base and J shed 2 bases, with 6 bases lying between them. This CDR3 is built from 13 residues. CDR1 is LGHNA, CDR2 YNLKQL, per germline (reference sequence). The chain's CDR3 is CASSQGTTYEQYF. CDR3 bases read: TGTGCCAGCAGCCAAGGGACAACCTAT.

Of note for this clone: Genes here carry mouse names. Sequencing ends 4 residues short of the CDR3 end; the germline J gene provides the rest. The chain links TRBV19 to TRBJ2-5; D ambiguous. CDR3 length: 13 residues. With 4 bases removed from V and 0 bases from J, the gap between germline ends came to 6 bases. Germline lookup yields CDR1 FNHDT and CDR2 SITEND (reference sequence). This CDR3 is CASSSANQDTQYF. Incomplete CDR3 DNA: TGTGCCAGCAGTTCTGCGAACCAAGAC.

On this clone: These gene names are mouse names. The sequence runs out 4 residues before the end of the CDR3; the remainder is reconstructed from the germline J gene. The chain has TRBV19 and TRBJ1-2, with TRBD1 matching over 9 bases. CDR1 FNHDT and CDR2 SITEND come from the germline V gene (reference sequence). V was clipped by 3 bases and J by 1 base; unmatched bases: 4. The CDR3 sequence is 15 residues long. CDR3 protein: CASSTGTGKNSDYTF. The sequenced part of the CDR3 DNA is TGTGCCAGCAGTACCGGGACAGGGAAAAACTCC.

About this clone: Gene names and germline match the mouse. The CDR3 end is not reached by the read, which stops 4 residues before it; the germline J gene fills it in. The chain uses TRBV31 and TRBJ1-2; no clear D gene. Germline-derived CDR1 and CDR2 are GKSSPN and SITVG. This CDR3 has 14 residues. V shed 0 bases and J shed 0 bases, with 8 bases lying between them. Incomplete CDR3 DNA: TGTGCCTGGAGTCTACAGAGTTCAAACTCC. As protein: CAWSLQSSNS. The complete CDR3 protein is CAWSLQSSNSDYTF. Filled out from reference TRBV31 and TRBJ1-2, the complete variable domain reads AQTIHQWPVAEIKAVGSPLSLGCTIKGKSSPNLYWYWQATGGTLQQLFYSITVGQVESVVQLNLSASRPKDDQFILSTEKLLLSHSGFYLCAWSLQSSNSDYTFGSGTRLLVI.

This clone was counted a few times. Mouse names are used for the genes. The CDR3 spells CASSPDRTGQLYF. Partial CDR3 DNA: TGTGCCAGCAGCCCGGACAGAACCGGG. The V call is TRBV19, the J call TRBJ2-2; D might be TRBD1 (6 bases). The sequenced fragment ends 4 residues before the CDR3 boundary, so the rest is inferred from the germline J gene. The CDR3 length is 13 residues. The V gene lost 5 bases and the J gene lost 5 bases, with 10 bases spanning the gap. The germline V gene has CDR1 FNHDT and CDR2 SITEND (reference sequence).

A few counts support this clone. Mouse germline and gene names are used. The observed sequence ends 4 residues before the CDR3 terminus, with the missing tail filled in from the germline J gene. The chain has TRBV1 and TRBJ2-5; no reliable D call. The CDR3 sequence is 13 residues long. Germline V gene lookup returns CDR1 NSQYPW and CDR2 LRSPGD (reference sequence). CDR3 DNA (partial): TGCACCTGCAGCCCAAGGGTTAAGGAC. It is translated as CTCSPRVKD. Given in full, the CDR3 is CTCSPRVKDTQYF.

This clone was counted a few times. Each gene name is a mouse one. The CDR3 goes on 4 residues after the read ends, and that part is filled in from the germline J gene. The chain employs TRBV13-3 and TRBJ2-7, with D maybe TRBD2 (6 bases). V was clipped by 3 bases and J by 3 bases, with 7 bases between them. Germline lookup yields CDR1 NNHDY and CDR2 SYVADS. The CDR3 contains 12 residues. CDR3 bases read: TGTGCCAGCAGTGGGGGGGACTAT. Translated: CASSGGDY. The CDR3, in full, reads CASSGGDYEQYF.

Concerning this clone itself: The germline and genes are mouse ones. The sequenced part of the CDR3 DNA is TGTGCCAGCAGTCTGGGACAGGGGAACACA. Its translation is CASSLGQGNT. The CDR3 as a whole reads CASSLGQGNTEVFF. The V gene is TRBV19, the J gene TRBJ1-1; TRBD1 agrees at 9 bases. Read sequence stops 4 residues before the CDR3 end, and the germline J gene provides the missing end. Germline trimming cut 4 bases from V and 1 base from J; bases unmatched to any gene: 2. Germline loops: CDR1 FNHDT, CDR2 SITEND (reference sequence). This CDR3 is 14 amino acids long.

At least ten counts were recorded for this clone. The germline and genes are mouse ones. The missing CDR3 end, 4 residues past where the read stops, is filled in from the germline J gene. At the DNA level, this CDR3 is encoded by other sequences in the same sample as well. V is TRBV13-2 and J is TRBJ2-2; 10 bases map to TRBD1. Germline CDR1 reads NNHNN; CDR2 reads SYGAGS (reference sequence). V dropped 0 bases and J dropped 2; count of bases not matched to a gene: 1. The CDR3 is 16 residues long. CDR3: CASGDAGQGNTGQLYF. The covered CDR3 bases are TGTGCCAGCGGTGATGCGGGACAGGGGAACACCGGG.

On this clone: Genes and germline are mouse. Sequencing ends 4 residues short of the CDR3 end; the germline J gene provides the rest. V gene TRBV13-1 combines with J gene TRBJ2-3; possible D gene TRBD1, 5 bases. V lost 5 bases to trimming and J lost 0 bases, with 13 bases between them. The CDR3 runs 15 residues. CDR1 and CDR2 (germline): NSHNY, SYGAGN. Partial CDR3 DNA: TGTGCCAGCAGCCCCGACAGACATAGTGCAGAA. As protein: CASSPDRHSAE. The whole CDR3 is CASSPDRHSAETLYF.

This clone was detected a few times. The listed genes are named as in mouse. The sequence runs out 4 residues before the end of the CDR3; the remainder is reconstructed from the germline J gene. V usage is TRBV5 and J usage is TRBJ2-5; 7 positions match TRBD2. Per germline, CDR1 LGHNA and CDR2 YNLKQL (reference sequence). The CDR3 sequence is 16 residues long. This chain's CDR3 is CASSQDWAGGRDTQYF. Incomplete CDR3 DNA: TGTGCCAGCAGCCAAGATTGGGCTGGGGGAAGGGAC.

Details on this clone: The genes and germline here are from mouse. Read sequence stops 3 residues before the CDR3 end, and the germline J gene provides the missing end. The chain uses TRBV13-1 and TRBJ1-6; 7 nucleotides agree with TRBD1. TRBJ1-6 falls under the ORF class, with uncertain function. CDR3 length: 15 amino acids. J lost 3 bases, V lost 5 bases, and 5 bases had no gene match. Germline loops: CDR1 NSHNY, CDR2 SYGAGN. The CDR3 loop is CASRQGEGYNSPLYF. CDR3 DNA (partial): TGTGCCAGCAGGCAGGGGGAGGGCTATAATTCGCCC.

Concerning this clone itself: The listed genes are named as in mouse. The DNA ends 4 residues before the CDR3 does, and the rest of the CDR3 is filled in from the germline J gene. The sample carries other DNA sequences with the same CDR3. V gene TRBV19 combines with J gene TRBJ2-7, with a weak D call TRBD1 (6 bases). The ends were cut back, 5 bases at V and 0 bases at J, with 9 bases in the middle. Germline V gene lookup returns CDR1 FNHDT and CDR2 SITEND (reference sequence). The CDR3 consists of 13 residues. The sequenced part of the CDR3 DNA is TGTGCCAGCAGAACAGGGAACTCCTAT. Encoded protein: CASRTGNSY. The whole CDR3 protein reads CASRTGNSYEQYF.

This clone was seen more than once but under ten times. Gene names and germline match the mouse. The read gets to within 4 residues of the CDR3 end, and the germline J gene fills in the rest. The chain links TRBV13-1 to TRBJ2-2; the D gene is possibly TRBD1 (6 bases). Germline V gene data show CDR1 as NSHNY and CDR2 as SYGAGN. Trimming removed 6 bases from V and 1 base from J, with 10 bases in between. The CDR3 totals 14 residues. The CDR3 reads CASNRDKNTGQLYF. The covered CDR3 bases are TGTGCCAGCAACCGGGACAAAAACACCGGG.

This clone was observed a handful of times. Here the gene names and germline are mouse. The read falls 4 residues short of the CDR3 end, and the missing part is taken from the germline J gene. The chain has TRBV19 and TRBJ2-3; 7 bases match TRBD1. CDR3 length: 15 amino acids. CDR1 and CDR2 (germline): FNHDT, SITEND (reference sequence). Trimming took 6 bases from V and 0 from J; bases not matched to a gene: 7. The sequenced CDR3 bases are TGTGCCAGCACCCCGGGACAGTGGAGTGCAGAA. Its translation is CASTPGQWSAE. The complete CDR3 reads CASTPGQWSAETLYF.

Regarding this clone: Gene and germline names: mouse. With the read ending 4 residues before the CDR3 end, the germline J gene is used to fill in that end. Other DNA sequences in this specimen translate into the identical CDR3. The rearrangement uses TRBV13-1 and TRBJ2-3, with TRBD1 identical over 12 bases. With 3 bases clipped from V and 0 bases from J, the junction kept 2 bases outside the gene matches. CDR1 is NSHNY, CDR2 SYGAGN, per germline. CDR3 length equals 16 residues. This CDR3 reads CASSGGQGASAETLYF. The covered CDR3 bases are TGTGCCAGCAGTGGGGGACAGGGGGCTAGTGCAGAA.

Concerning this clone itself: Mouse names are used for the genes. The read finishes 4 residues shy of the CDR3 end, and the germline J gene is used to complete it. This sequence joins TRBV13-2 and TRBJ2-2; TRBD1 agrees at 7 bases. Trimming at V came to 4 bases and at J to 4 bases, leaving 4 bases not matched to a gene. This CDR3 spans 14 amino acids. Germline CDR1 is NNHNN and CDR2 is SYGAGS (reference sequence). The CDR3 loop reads CASGPTGPTGQLYF. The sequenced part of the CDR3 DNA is TGTGCCAGCGGTCCGACAGGGCCCACCGGG.

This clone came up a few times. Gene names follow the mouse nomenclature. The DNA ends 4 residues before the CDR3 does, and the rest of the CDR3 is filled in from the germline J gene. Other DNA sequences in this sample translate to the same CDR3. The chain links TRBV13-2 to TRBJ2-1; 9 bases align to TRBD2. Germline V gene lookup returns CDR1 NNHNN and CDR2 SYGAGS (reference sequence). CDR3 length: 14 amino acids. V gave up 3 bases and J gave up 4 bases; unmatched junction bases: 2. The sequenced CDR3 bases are TGTGCCAGCGGTGGCGACTGGGGGTATGCT. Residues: CASGGDWGYA. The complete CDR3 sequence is CASGGDWGYAEQFF.

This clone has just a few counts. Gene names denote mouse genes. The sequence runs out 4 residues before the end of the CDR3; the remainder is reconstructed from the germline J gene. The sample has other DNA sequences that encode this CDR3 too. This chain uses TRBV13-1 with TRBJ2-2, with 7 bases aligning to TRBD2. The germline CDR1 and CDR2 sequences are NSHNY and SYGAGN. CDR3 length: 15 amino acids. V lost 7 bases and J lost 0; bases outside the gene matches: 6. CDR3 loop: CASRTGGTNTGQLYF. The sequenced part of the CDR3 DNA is TGTGCCAGCCGGACGGGGGGGACAAACACCGGG.

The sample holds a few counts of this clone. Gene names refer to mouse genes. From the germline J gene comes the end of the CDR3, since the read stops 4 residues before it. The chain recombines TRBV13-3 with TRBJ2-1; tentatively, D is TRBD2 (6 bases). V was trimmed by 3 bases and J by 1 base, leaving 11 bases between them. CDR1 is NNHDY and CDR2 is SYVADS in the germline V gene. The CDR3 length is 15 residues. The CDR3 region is CASSGGWGNYAEQFF. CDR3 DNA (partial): TGTGCCAGCAGTGGTGGATGGGGGAACTATGCT.

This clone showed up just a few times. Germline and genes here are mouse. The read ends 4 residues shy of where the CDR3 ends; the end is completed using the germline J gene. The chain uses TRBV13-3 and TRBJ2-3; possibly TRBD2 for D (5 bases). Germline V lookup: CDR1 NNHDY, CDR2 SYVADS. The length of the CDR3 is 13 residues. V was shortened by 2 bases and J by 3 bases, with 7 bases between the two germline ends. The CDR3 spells CASSEAGAETLYF. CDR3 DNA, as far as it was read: TGTGCCAGCAGTGAGGCTGGGGCAGAA.

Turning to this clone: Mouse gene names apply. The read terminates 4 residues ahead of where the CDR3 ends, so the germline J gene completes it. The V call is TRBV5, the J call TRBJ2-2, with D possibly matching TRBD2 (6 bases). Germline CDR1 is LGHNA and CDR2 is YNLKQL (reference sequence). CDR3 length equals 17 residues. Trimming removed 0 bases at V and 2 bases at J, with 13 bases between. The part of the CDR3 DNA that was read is TGTGCCAGCAGCCAAGATGCCCTGGGGCCGAACACCGGG. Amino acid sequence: CASSQDALGPNTG. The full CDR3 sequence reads CASSQDALGPNTGQLYF.

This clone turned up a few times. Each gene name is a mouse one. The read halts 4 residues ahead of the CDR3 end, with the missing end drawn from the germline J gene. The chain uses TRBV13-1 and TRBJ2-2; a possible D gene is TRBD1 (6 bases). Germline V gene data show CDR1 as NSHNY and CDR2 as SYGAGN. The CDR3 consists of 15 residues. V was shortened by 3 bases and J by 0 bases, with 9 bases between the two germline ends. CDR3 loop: CASSGTVANTGQLYF. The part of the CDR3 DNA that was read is TGTGCCAGCAGTGGGACAGTCGCAAACACCGGG.

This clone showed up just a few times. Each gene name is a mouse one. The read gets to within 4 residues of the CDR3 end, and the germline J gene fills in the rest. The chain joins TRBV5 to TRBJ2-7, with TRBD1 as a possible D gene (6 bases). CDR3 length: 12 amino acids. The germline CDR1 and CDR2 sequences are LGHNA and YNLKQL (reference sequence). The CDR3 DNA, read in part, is TGTGCCAGCAGCCCCGGGACATAT. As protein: CASSPGTY. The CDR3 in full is CASSPGTYEQYF.

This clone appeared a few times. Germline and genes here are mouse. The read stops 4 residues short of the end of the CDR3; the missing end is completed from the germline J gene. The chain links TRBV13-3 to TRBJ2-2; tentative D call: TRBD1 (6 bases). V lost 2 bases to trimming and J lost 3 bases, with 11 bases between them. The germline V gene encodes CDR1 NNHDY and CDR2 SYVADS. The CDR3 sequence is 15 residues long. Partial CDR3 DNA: TGTGCCAGCAGTGAAAACAGGGAGGACACCGGG. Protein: CASSENREDTG. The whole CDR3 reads CASSENREDTGQLYF.

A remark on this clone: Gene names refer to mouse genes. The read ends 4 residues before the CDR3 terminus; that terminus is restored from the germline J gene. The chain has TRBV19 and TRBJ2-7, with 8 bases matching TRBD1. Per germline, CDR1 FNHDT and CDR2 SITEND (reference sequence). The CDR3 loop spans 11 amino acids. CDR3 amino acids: CASRTGDEQYF. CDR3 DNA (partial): TGTGCCAGCAGGACAGGGGAT.

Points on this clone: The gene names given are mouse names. The CDR3 protein is CASGVRLGASAETLYF. The DNA read from the CDR3 is TGTGCCAGCGGTGTCCGACTGGGGGCTAGTGCAGAA. V is TRBV13-2 and J is TRBJ2-3; TRBD2 agrees at 9 bases. The read is 4 residues too short to cover the CDR3 end, so that end is filled in from the germline J gene. This CDR3 comprises 16 residues. Germline CDR1 is NNHNN and CDR2 is SYGAGS (reference sequence). The trim removed 3 bases at V and 0 bases at J, leaving 5 bases unmatched.